The 21 T cell receptor beta chains given below trace back to one sample, sequenced in a study of T cell clones after liver transplantation. The table came from immunoSEQ multiplex PCR; TCRdb's copy has only in-frame clones and leaves some out. The sample lists about 99,000 clones; 82% were seen once. The sequencing here drew on CD4+ T cells from blood, taken before liver transplant. Receptors were obtained from a human donor who received a liver transplant.

V and J are TRBV28 and TRBJ1-5; D is possibly TRBD1 (5 bases). Germline CDR1 and CDR2: MDHEN and SYDVKM. The CDR3 has 15 amino acids. Between the trimmed V and J ends, which lost 4 bases and 3 bases, there was a span of 13 bases. The chain's CDR3 is CASSSDRLNNQPQHF. For the CDR3, the DNA is TGTGCCAGCAGTTCCGACAGACTAAACAATCAGCCCCAGCATTTT.

The count of this clone is one. The CDR3 DNA reads as TGTGCCAGCAGCCTCCTCGGGACACAGAACACTGAAGCTTTCTTT. It specifies CASSLLGTQNTEAFF. The rearrangement links TRBV9 to TRBJ1-1, with TRBD1 as a possible D gene (6 bases). V lost 4 bases, J lost 1 base, and 14 bases lay in between. CDR1 is SGDLS and CDR2 is YYNGEE in the germline V gene. CDR3 length: 15 amino acids.

This clone appeared a few times. The chain joins TRBV25-1 to TRBJ1-1; D remains ambiguous. The CDR3 runs 15 residues. CDR1 and CDR2 from the germline V gene are MGHDK and SYGVNS. Trimming cost V 4 bases and J 4 bases, with 16 bases left between them. CDR3 amino acids: CASSAHQAASTEAFF. The CDR3 nucleotides read TGTGCCAGCAGTGCCCACCAAGCGGCGAGCACTGAAGCTTTCTTT.

Regarding this clone: In the same sample, other DNA sequences code for this CDR3. The chain employs TRBV7-6 and TRBJ2-5; D call uncertain. From germline, CDR1 is SGHVS and CDR2 FNYEAQ. The CDR3 extends over 11 amino acids. Trimming removed 3 bases at V and 2 bases at J, with 1 base between. Here the CDR3 reads CASSLQETQYF. As DNA, the CDR3 is TGTGCCAGCAGCTTGCAAGAGACCCAGTACTTC.

The V call is TRBV10-2, the J call TRBJ1-5; no clear D gene. Per the germline V gene, CDR1 is WSHSY and CDR2 is SAAADI. CDR3 length: 12 residues. V lost 3 bases to trimming and J lost 3 bases, with 3 bases between them. The CDR3: CASSDINQPQHF. As DNA, the CDR3 is TGCGCCAGCAGTGATATCAATCAGCCCCAGCATTTT.

This clone was observed a single time. The genes are TRBV30 and TRBJ2-3; 8 bases are a match to TRBD1. Losses at the gene ends were 2 bases for V and 4 bases for J; bases not matched to a gene: 8. Germline V gives CDR1 GTSNPN, CDR2 SVGIG (reference sequence). The CDR3 is 15 residues long. The CDR3 is CAWSPGQGSADTQYF. For the CDR3, the DNA is TGTGCCTGGAGTCCCGGACAGGGTTCTGCAGATACGCAGTATTTT. The whole variable domain, remainder taken from reference TRBV30 and TRBJ2-3, is SQTIHQWPATLVQPVGSPLSLECTVEGTSNPNLYWYRQAAGRGLQLLFYSVGIGQISSEVPQNLSASRPQDRQFILSSKKLLLSDSGFYLCAWSPGQGSADTQYFGPGTRLTVL.

This chain joins TRBV4-1 and TRBJ1-3, with D uncertain. Germline V CDR1 and CDR2: MGHRA, YSYEKL. The CDR3 extends over 16 amino acids. V was cut by 4 bases and J by 0 bases, with 13 bases left in between. As DNA, the CDR3 is TGCGCCAGCAGCCCTACTGGGGTCTTCTCTGGAAACACCATATATTTT. It encodes CASSPTGVFSGNTIYF.

This chain uses TRBV7-7 with TRBJ2-7, with D hard to call. Per germline, CDR1 SSHAT and CDR2 FNYEAQ (reference sequence). Trimming took off 5 bases at V and 0 bases at J, with 8 bases between the two ends. The CDR3 loop spans 13 amino acids. The chain's CDR3 is CASSPSPSYEQYF. CDR3 nucleotides: TGTGCCAGCAGCCCAAGCCCCTCCTACGAGCAGTACTTC. Filled out from reference TRBV7-7 and TRBJ2-7, the complete variable domain reads GAGVSQSPRYKVTKRGQDVTLRCDPISSHATLYWYQQALGQGPEFLTYFNYEAQPDKSGLPSDRFSAERPEGSISTLTIQRTEQRDSAMYRCASSPSPSYEQYFGPGTRLTVT.

This rearrangement joins TRBV4-2 to TRBJ2-7; TRBD2 matches 12 bases. The CDR3 length is 16 residues. J was trimmed by 2 bases and V by 1 base; bases with no gene match: 3. Looked up from germline, CDR1 is LGHNA and CDR2 is YNFKEQ. In DNA, the CDR3 is TGTGCCAGCAGCCAAGGACTAGCGGGAGATGCCTACGAGCAGTACTTC. It specifies CASSQGLAGDAYEQYF.

The V and J genes are TRBV15 and TRBJ1-2, with D uncertain. The CDR3 is made up of 14 amino acids. The germline CDR1 and CDR2 sequences are LNHNV and YYDKDF (reference sequence). V was cut by 0 bases and J by 8 bases, with 13 bases left in between. The CDR3 reads CATSRDRQTMGYTF. Here the CDR3 DNA reads TGTGCCACCAGCAGAGATCGGCAGACTATGGGCTACACCTTC. The variable domain in full, with the rest retrieved from reference TRBV15 and TRBJ1-2, is DAMVIQNPRYQVTQFGKPVTLSCSQTLNHNVMYWYQQKSSQAPKLLFHYYDKDFNNEADTPDNFQSRRPNTSFCFLDIRSPGLGDTAMYLCATSRDRQTMGYTFGSGTRLTVV.

The rearrangement links TRBV7-3 to TRBJ2-2; TRBD1 or TRBD2 may be the D gene (6 bases each). The CDR3 runs 17 residues. The V gene's germline CDR1 is SGHTA and CDR2 FQGTGA. With 6 bases removed from V and 0 bases from J, the gap between germline ends came to 17 bases. CDR3 region: CASSPRGGKTNTGELFF. As DNA, the CDR3 is TGTGCCAGCAGTCCCAGAGGGGGGAAGACGAACACCGGGGAGCTGTTTTTT.

This clone was picked up a small number of times. CDR3 sequence (DNA): TGTGCCAGCAGCTCAGCCTACGAGCAGTACTTC. Amino acid sequence: CASSSAYEQYF. The J gene is TRBJ2-7, the V gene TRBV7-8; no reliable D call. Trimming shortened V by 4 bases and J by 2 bases, and 3 bases separated the two germline ends. CDR1 and CDR2 from the germline V gene are SGHVS and FQNEAQ. CDR3 length: 11 amino acids.

The genes are TRBV5-6 and TRBJ2-7; D not resolved. Per germline, CDR1 SGHDT and CDR2 YYEEEE. V gave up 0 bases and J gave up 0 bases, with 10 bases separating them. This CDR3 has 15 residues. DNA of the CDR3: TGTGCCAGCAGCTTGGGTGTAGCTAACTCCTACGAGCAGTACTTC. Residues: CASSLGVANSYEQYF.

This clone was detected once. The J gene is TRBJ2-3, the V gene TRBV5-1; 8 nucleotides agree with TRBD1. From germline, CDR1 is SGHRS and CDR2 YFSETQ. This CDR3 contains 15 residues. The junction had 6 bases not matched to a gene; V was cut back by 4 bases and J by 2 bases. CDR3: CASSHQTGDTDTQYF. In DNA, the CDR3 is TGCGCCAGCAGCCACCAGACAGGGGACACAGATACGCAGTATTTT.

The chain recombines TRBV6-5 with TRBJ2-7; D unclear. Trimming removed 6 bases from V and 3 bases from J, with 9 bases in between. The CDR3 is 12 amino acids. In germline, CDR1 is MNHEY, CDR2 SVGAGI. The CDR3 loop reads CASSHNLYEQYF. The CDR3 DNA is TGTGCCAGCAGCCATAACCTCTACGAGCAGTACTTC.

The chain is built from TRBV5-1 and TRBJ1-1; 12 nucleotides align to TRBD1. The germline V gene has CDR1 SGHRS and CDR2 YFSETQ. There are 19 residues in the CDR3. Losses at the gene ends were 2 bases for V and 4 bases for J; bases not matched to a gene: 15. The CDR3 is CASSFITPGQGAGGTEAFF. DNA for the CDR3: TGCGCCAGCAGCTTCATAACGCCGGGACAGGGGGCAGGGGGCACTGAAGCTTTCTTT.

This chain connects TRBV2 to TRBJ2-3, with D possibly TRBD1 on 5 matching bases. Germline V gene lookup returns CDR1 SNHLY and CDR2 FYNNEI. CDR3 length: 13 amino acids. Trimming pared 9 bases from V and 4 bases from J, leaving 14 bases between. Here the CDR3 DNA reads TGTGCCAGTATGACGGACACTTCAGATACGCAGTATTTT. Translating gives CASMTDTSDTQYF.

V usage is TRBV19 and J usage is TRBJ2-1, with D maybe TRBD1 (6 bases). CDR3 length: 15 residues. The germline V gene encodes CDR1 LNHDA and CDR2 SQIVND (reference sequence). V lost 4 bases and J 0 bases, leaving 10 bases between the germline ends. Here the CDR3 DNA reads TGTGCCAGTAGTACGGGACACGCCTCCTACAATGAGCAGTTCTTC. This gives the protein CASSTGHASYNEQFF.

The chain has TRBV30 and TRBJ1-3; D unresolved. Germline V lookup: CDR1 GTSNPN, CDR2 SVGIG (reference sequence). V lost 0 bases and J 0 bases, leaving 9 bases between the germline ends. The CDR3 is made up of 15 amino acids. CDR3 DNA: TGTGCCTGGAGTGTACAAACTCACTCTGGAAACACCATATATTTT. Its protein is CAWSVQTHSGNTIYF.

The chain links TRBV9 to TRBJ2-5; TRBD2 agrees at 10 bases. The germline V gene has CDR1 SGDLS and CDR2 YYNGEE. The CDR3 has 15 amino acids. The junction had 1 base not matched to a gene; V was cut back by 2 bases and J by 0 bases. DNA for the CDR3: TGTGCCAGCAGCGTTAGCGGGAGGTACCAAGAGACCCAGTACTTC. It yields the protein CASSVSGRYQETQYF.

This clone was seen a handful of times. This chain uses TRBV7-8 with TRBJ2-1; 8 positions agree with TRBD2. The junction had 8 bases not matched to a gene; V was cut back by 5 bases and J by 5 bases. Germline V CDR1 and CDR2: SGHVS, FQNEAQ. The CDR3 is made up of 15 amino acids. The DNA for the CDR3 is TGTGCCAGCAGCCTTCGGGAGGGCTATGACAATGAGCAGTTCTTC. It specifies CASSLREGYDNEQFF. The variable domain in full, completed from reference TRBV7-8 and TRBJ2-1, reads GAGVSQSPRYKVAKRGQDVALRCDPISGHVSLFWYQQALGQGPEFLTYFQNEAQLDKSGLPSDRFFAERPEGSVSTLKIQRTQQEDSAVYLCASSLREGYDNEQFFGPGTRLTVL.